The clone carrying this T cell receptor beta chain was seen a handful of times. Antigen: not known. The data stem from a study of CD8 T cells in ankylosing spondylitis. Study findings and constraints: One TCR beta motif, made up of under ten highly homologous variants, appeared characteristic of ankylosing spondylitis blood. Clones linked to disease were reported to show significant enrichment in matched ankylosing spondylitis synovial fluid.

A single record per CDR3 protein comes from TCRdb applying MiXCR to the 5' RACE reads. The repertoire holds fewer than 250,000 distinct CDR3 sequences, with approximately 10% as singletons. Material: blood, either unsorted or a sorted T cell fraction (not recorded which). The clonotype comes from a male donor with ankylosing spondylitis or in good health (not recorded which).

Here the CDR3 reads CASSLFRGPGTEAFF. In DNA, the CDR3 is TGTGCCAGCAGCTTATTTAGGGGGCCGGGCACTGAAGCTTTCTTT. This chain links TRBV7-9 with TRBJ1-1; 7 bases align to TRBD1. The CDR3 runs 15 residues. Germline CDR1 is SEHNR and CDR2 is FQNEAQ (reference sequence). Trimming removed 2 bases from V and 4 bases from J; junction bases left unmatched: 7.